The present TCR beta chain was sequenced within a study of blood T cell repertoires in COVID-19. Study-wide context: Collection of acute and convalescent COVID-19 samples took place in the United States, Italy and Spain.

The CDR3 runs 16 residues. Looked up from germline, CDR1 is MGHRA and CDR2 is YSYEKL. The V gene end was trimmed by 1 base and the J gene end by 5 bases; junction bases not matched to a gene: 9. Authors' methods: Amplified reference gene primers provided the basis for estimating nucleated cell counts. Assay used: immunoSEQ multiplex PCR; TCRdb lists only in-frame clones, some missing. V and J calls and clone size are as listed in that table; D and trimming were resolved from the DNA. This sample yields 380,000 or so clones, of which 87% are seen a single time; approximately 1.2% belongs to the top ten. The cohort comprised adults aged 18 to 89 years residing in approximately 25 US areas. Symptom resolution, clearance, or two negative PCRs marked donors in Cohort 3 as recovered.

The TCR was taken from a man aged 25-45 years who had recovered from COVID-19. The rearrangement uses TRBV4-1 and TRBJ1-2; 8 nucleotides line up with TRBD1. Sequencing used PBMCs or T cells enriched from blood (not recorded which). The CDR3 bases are TGCGCCAGCAGCCAAGCTACCCGGACAGGGCTGTATGGCTACACCTTC. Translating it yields CASSQATRTGLYGYTF.